A few counts support the clone carrying this T cell receptor beta chain. Antigen: not known. The protocol was immunoSEQ multiplex PCR, while the TCRdb copy is restricted to in-frame clones and leaves out a portion. The sample lists about 43,000 clones, approximately 88% occurring once. The data were obtained in a study of T cells in narcolepsy. Overall study context: Donors had narcolepsy type 1 or type 2, or were healthy controls.

Study-wide findings and caveats: Autoreactive clonotypes reportedly recurred in blood of same and different patients, not controls. Autoreactive clone sequences were missing from some blood memory CD4+ repertoires.

The receptor's source is a human donor with narcolepsy. Sequenced material: CD45RA- memory CD4+ T cells from PBMCs.

DNA of the CDR3: TGTGCCAGCCGCCAGGGGGCCACAGATACGCAGTATTTT. Amino acids: CASRQGATDTQYF. The chain joins TRBV6-6 to TRBJ2-3; 8 bases agree with TRBD1. The CDR3 consists of 13 residues. CDR1 and CDR2 (germline): MNHNY, SVGAGI (reference sequence). J gave up 2 bases and V 8 bases, and 3 bases lay outside the gene matches.